This entry lists 21 T cell receptor beta chains sequenced from one sample in a study of CD8+ T cells in alopecia areata. Treatment of the sample: oral pan-JAK inhibitor, 5-10 mg twice daily. cDNA reverse transcribed from extracted RNA served as the sequencing template. The protocol was immunoSEQ multiplex PCR, while the TCRdb copy is restricted to in-frame clones and leaves out a portion. Among some 190,000 clones listed, more than 55% were seen once. Here the sequenced sample was CD4+ T cells sorted from blood, taken at week 4, from a patient treated with tofacitinib. These receptors were taken from a human donor with alopecia areata.

This chain links TRBV15 with TRBJ2-1; 8 nucleotides line up with TRBD2. The germline CDR1 and CDR2 sequences are LNHNV and YYDKDF (reference sequence). The CDR3 contains 16 residues. After removal of 5 bases from V and 7 bases from J, the junction contained 13 bases not matched to a gene. The CDR3 sequence: CATSSSLGGRSNEQFF. CDR3 bases: TGTGCCACCAGCTCTTCACTGGGCGGGAGGTCGAATGAGCAGTTCTTC.

CDR3 coding DNA: TGCGCCAGCAGCTCCCCCGGGGCAGTCGAAGAGACCCAGTACTTC. It is translated as CASSSPGAVEETQYF. J is TRBJ2-5 and V is TRBV5-1; D tentatively reads TRBD1 or TRBD2 (5 bases each). Germline values: CDR1 SGHRS, CDR2 YFSETQ. The CDR3 spans 15 residues. The V and J ends lost 3 bases and 3 bases respectively, with 15 bases between them. Full variable domain (missing parts from reference TRBV5-1 and TRBJ2-5): KAGVTQTPRYLIKTRGQQVTLSCSPISGHRSVSWYQQTPGQGLQFLFEYFSETQRNKGNFPGRFSGRQFSNSRSEMNVSTLELGDSALYLCASSSPGAVEETQYFGPGTRLLVL.

This rearrangement joins TRBV5-1 to TRBJ2-3; D unclear. The V gene lost 0 bases and the J gene lost 2 bases, with 10 bases spanning the gap. Germline V CDR1 and CDR2: SGHRS, YFSETQ. CDR3 length: 15 amino acids. The CDR3 nucleotides read TGCGCCAGCAGCTTGGTAGTACTCGACACAGATACGCAGTATTTT. Its translation: CASSLVVLDTDTQYF.

This chain links TRBV5-1 with TRBJ2-6; D is perhaps TRBD1 or TRBD2 (6 bases each). Looked up from germline, CDR1 is SGHRS and CDR2 is YFSETQ. Deletions cut 4 bases from V and 3 bases from J, with 11 bases between. The CDR3 has 15 residues. The CDR3 region has the DNA TGCGCCAGCAGCACGGGGGCAGGTGGGGCCAACGTCCTGACTTTC. Protein sequence: CASSTGAGGANVLTF.

The chain couples TRBV7-7 to TRBJ2-2, with D perhaps matching TRBD2 (5 bases). This CDR3 has 15 residues. Germline V lookup: CDR1 SSHAT, CDR2 FNYEAQ (reference sequence). The CDR3 region has the DNA TGTGCGGGAGACGGGCGAGTGTGGTGGGCCGGGGAGCTGTTTTTT. It codes for CAGDGRVWWAGELFF.

The chain combines TRBV29-1 with TRBJ1-1; TRBD1 is a possible D gene (5 bases). Trimming left V 6 bases short and J 7 bases short, with 18 bases between. From germline, CDR1 is SQVTM and CDR2 ANQGSEA. CDR3 length: 13 amino acids. CDR3 amino acids: CSVPRGSLREAFF. The CDR3 region has the DNA TGCAGCGTACCCCGGGGGTCTCTACGTGAAGCTTTCTTT.

A note on this clone: The conserved closing phenylalanine or tryptophan is absent in this CDR3, likely reflecting a read error. V usage is TRBV30 and J usage is TRBJ1-5; TRBD1 aligns across 10 bases. Germline V gives CDR1 GTSNPN, CDR2 SVGIG (reference sequence). V was clipped by 1 base and J by 4 bases; unmatched bases: 4. The CDR3 has 15 residues. DNA of the CDR3: TGTGCCTGGAGTGCCGGACAGGGGGATAATCAGCCCCAGCATCTT. Its translation is CAWSAGQGDNQPQHL.

This clone has just one count. The genes are TRBV2 and TRBJ1-1; D ambiguous. The CDR3 sequence is 13 residues long. The V and J ends lost 7 bases and 0 bases respectively, with 9 bases between them. Germline assignment: CDR1 SNHLY and CDR2 FYNNEI. The CDR3: CASTNTMNTEAFF. CDR3 DNA: TGTGCCAGCACGAACACTATGAACACTGAAGCTTTCTTT.

This clone was seen more than once but under ten times. The chain joins TRBV20-1 to TRBJ1-1; maybe TRBD1 (6 bases). The CDR3 runs 11 residues. V dropped 2 bases and J dropped 9 bases, with 10 bases sitting between them. Germline CDR1 reads DFQATT; CDR2 reads SNEGSKA (reference sequence). Written as DNA, the CDR3 is TGCAGTGCTAGAATTGGGGGCAAAGCTTTCTTT. Protein sequence: CSARIGGKAFF.

The rearrangement uses TRBV7-9 and TRBJ1-1, with D unclear. With 3 bases removed from V and 2 bases from J, the gap between germline ends came to 10 bases. The CDR3 loop spans 14 amino acids. Germline CDR1 and CDR2: SEHNR and FQNEAQ (reference sequence). The CDR3 nucleotides read TGTGCCAGCAGCTTTATAAACCCAAACACTGAAGCTTTCTTT. Translation gives CASSFINPNTEAFF.

This clone came up a few times. The CDR3 sequence is CASSLSGKWGQPQHF. The CDR3 coding sequence is TGTGCCAGCAGTCTATCAGGGAAGTGGGGTCAGCCCCAGCATTTT. The chain employs TRBV6-6 and TRBJ1-5, with D perhaps matching TRBD1 (5 bases). V lost 5 bases and J 6 bases, leaving 17 bases between the germline ends. CDR1 and CDR2 (germline): MNHNY, SVGAGI (reference sequence). CDR3 length: 15 amino acids.

This sequence joins TRBV5-4 and TRBJ1-1; 8 nucleotides align to TRBD1. The CDR3 has 16 residues. The germline V gene has CDR1 SGHNT and CDR2 YYREEE (reference sequence). The V segment lost 3 bases and the J segment 2 bases; nucleotides outside the gene matches: 9. The CDR3 loop reads CASSSQGAGANTEAFF. CDR3 coding DNA: TGTGCCAGCAGCTCTCAGGGGGCAGGAGCAAACACTGAAGCTTTCTTT.

The chain is built from TRBV7-3 and TRBJ2-3; maybe TRBD2 (5 bases). Trimming left V 5 bases short and J 0 bases short, with 9 bases between. Germline V gives CDR1 SGHTA, CDR2 FQGTGA. The CDR3 covers 14 residues. The DNA for the CDR3 is TGTGCCAGCAGCCGATCGGGGAGCACAGATACGCAGTATTTT. Encoded protein: CASSRSGSTDTQYF.

This clone is a singleton in its sample. The chain recombines TRBV27 with TRBJ1-1; unclear D gene. V lost 6 bases, J lost 4 bases, and 15 bases lay in between. CDR1 is MNHEY and CDR2 is SMNVEV in the germline V gene (reference sequence). The CDR3 has 14 amino acids. CDR3 protein: CASRPRAFSTEAFF. DNA of the CDR3: TGTGCCAGCAGGCCCCGGGCGTTTTCCACTGAAGCTTTCTTT.

The chain recombines TRBV29-1 with TRBJ2-7; D remains ambiguous. In germline, CDR1 is SQVTM, CDR2 ANQGSEA. The CDR3 is 12 amino acids. V gave up 2 bases and J gave up 0 bases, with 5 bases separating them. The chain's CDR3 is CSVEQDSYEQYF. Here the CDR3 DNA reads TGCAGCGTTGAACAGGACTCCTACGAGCAGTACTTC.

This chain uses TRBV5-1 with TRBJ2-2; the match to TRBD2 covers 8 bases. Germline V lookup: CDR1 SGHRS, CDR2 YFSETQ. V lost 4 bases and J lost 1; bases outside the gene matches: 3. The length of the CDR3 is 15 residues. The CDR3 region has the DNA TGCGCCAGCAGCATAAGCGGGAGGAACACCGGGGAGCTGTTTTTT. Its translation is CASSISGRNTGELFF.

This chain uses TRBV29-1 with TRBJ2-3, with D perhaps TRBD1 (6 bases). The CDR3 contains 13 residues. The germline CDR1 and CDR2 sequences are SQVTM and ANQGSEA. With 4 bases removed from V and 0 bases from J, the gap between germline ends came to 8 bases. CDR3 in amino acids: CSVGTASTDTQYF. The CDR3 DNA sequence: TGCAGCGTTGGGACAGCCAGCACAGATACGCAGTATTTT.

This chain joins TRBV7-2 and TRBJ2-1; 7 positions match TRBD2. V was clipped by 6 bases and J by 2 bases; unmatched bases: 7. The length of the CDR3 is 15 residues. Germline V lookup: CDR1 SGHTA, CDR2 FQGNSA. CDR3 in amino acids: CASSPSGGPYNEQFF. CDR3 bases: TGTGCCAGCAGTCCTAGCGGAGGGCCCTACAATGAGCAGTTCTTC. Full variable domain (missing parts from reference TRBV7-2 and TRBJ2-1): GAGVSQSPSNKVTEKGKDVELRCDPISGHTALYWYRQSLGQGLEFLIYFQGNSAPDKSGLPSDRFSAERTGGSVSTLTIQRTQQEDSAVYLCASSPSGGPYNEQFFGPGTRLTVL.

The rearrangement uses TRBV9 and TRBJ2-5; D unresolved. V was trimmed by 5 bases and J by 1 base, leaving 9 bases between them. The length of the CDR3 is 13 residues. In germline, CDR1 is SGDLS, CDR2 YYNGEE. This CDR3 reads CASSRSSQETQYF. Here the CDR3 DNA reads TGTGCCAGCAGTCGGAGCAGCCAAGAGACCCAGTACTTC.

V is TRBV23-1 and J is TRBJ2-5, with TRBD2 matching over 9 bases. TRBV23-1 is given ORF status, its function remaining uncertain. V shed 10 bases, J shed 1 base, and the junction held 10 bases outside the gene matches. The CDR3 sequence is 15 residues long. CDR3 nucleotide sequence: TGCGCCAACCCCGGGCCTAGCGGGATCCAAGAGACCCAGTACTTC. It codes for CANPGPSGIQETQYF.

This chain links TRBV27 with TRBJ1-4; 8 bases line up with TRBD1. Looked up from germline, CDR1 is MNHEY and CDR2 is SMNVEV (reference sequence). The length of the CDR3 is 14 residues. Trimming cost V 3 bases and J 10 bases; bases outside gene matches: 7. The CDR3 protein is CASSFRTGPGKLFF. DNA for the CDR3: TGTGCCAGCAGTTTTCGGACAGGGCCAGGAAAACTGTTTTTT.